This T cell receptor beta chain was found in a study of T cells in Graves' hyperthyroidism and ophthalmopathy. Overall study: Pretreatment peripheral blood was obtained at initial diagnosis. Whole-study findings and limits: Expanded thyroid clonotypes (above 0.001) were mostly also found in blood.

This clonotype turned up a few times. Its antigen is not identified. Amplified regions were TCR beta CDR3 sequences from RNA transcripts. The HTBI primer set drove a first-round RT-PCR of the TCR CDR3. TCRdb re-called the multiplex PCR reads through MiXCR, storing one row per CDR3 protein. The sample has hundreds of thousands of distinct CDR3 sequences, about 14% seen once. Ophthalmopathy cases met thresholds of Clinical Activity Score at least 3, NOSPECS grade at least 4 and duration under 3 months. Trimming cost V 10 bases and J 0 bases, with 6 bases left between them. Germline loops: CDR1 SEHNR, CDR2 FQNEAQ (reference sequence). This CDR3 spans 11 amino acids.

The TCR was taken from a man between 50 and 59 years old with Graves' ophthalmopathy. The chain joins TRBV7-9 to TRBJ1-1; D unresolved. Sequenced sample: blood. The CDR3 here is CATRVNTEAFF. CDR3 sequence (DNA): TGTGCCACTAGGGTGAACACTGAAGCTTTCTTT.